This T cell receptor beta chain emerged from a study of cytomegalovirus exposure and HLA in healthy donors. Study-wide results and limits: A few CMV-associated chains proved CMV antigen-specific in vitro. Most observed TCR sequences were rare, whereas some public TCRs were detected in many donors. The authors enumerated some 170 TCR beta chains as linked to cytomegalovirus.

The method was immunoSEQ multiplex PCR; TCRdb's version includes in-frame clones alone and lacks a portion of them. In the table there are 250,000 or so clones, 87% of which are singletons. Details on this clone: Its antigen is undetermined.

Sequencing was done on a sample of PBMCs. The TCR was taken from a man younger than 30 in good health and CMV-seronegative.

DNA for the CDR3: TGTGCCAGCAGCTTGGGACTGGACTCCTACGAGCAGTACTTC. This sequence encodes CASSLGLDSYEQYF. The rearrangement links TRBV7-9 to TRBJ2-7, with TRBD2 as a possible D gene (6 bases). Trimming took off 3 bases at V and 0 bases at J, with 9 bases between the two ends. The V gene's germline CDR1 is SEHNR and CDR2 FQNEAQ (reference sequence). The CDR3 has 14 residues.